This T cell receptor beta chain was sequenced in a study of blood T cell repertoires in COVID-19. Germline V gives CDR1 ENHRY, CDR2 SYGVKD. CDR3 length equals 11 residues. Trimming stripped 2 bases from V and 11 bases from J, with 9 bases between. Assay used: immunoSEQ multiplex PCR; TCRdb lists only in-frame clones, some missing. The data hold more than 250,000 clones, with roughly 88% observed a single time. This clone appeared a few times. The V gene is TRBV10-3, the J gene TRBJ1-1; D unresolved. The sequence derives from a woman aged 35 to 49 with acute COVID-19. The specimen sequenced was PBMCs or T cells enriched from blood (not recorded which). The CDR3 region has the DNA TGTGCCATCAGTGAGCGGTACGAGGCTTTCTTT. Amino acid sequence: CAISERYEAFF.